What follows are 19 T cell receptor beta chains derived from one specimen sequenced in a study of blood T cell repertoires in COVID-19. The protocol was immunoSEQ multiplex PCR, while the TCRdb copy is restricted to in-frame clones and leaves out a portion. The sample has roughly 250,000 clones, 75% to 85% seen once; the top ten hold approximately 5.7%. Sequencing was done on a sample of peripheral blood. Receptors were obtained from a human donor in a cohort sampled during active COVID-19.

V usage is TRBV5-4 and J usage is TRBJ2-3; weak D call: TRBD1 (5 bases). Germline CDR1 reads SGHNT; CDR2 reads YYREEE (reference sequence). The CDR3 extends over 14 amino acids. V shed 2 bases and J shed 0 bases, with 7 bases lying between them. The CDR3 coding sequence is TGTGCCAGCAGCTTCAGGGCTAGCACAGATACGCAGTATTTT. It encodes CASSFRASTDTQYF.

Comments on this clone: Other nucleotide sequences in the sample specify the same CDR3. CDR3 amino acids: CASSLGGEQYF. CDR3 coding DNA: TGTGCCAGCAGTTTAGGCGGCGAGCAGTACTTC. The chain links TRBV6-5 to TRBJ2-7; D is unresolved. The germline CDR1 and CDR2 sequences are MNHEY and SVGAGI. CDR3 length equals 11 residues. V was shortened by 4 bases and J by 6 bases, with 7 bases between the two germline ends.

The chain recombines TRBV21-1 with TRBJ1-2; TRBD1 is the table's D call and was not checked against the DNA. TRBV21-1 is a listed pseudogene. The CDR3 is 16 amino acids. The chain's CDR3 is CASSKALKGSNYGYTF. The CDR3 DNA sequence: TGTGCCAGCAGCAAAGCGCTTAAGGGGTCGAACTATGGCTACACCTTC.

The chain has TRBV19 and TRBJ1-1, with a possible D match to TRBD1 (5 bases). There are 16 residues in the CDR3. Looked up from germline, CDR1 is LNHDA and CDR2 is SQIVND (reference sequence). The V end was cut by 5 bases, the J end by 0 bases, with 16 bases between. The CDR3 loop is CASSLQGPPLNTEAFF. CDR3 in DNA: TGTGCCAGTAGTTTGCAGGGTCCACCTTTGAACACTGAAGCTTTCTTT.

The chain has TRBV4-1 and TRBJ2-3; tentative D call: TRBD1 (5 bases). CDR3 length: 17 residues. Trimming removed 1 base at V and 0 bases at J, with 14 bases between. Germline CDR1 and CDR2: MGHRA and YSYEKL. The CDR3 loop is CASSQATGITSTDTQYF. CDR3 sequence (DNA): TGCGCCAGCAGCCAAGCCACAGGAATTACTAGCACAGATACGCAGTATTTT.

V usage is TRBV5-1 and J usage is TRBJ1-1, with D perhaps TRBD1 (6 bases). Germline loops: CDR1 SGHRS, CDR2 YFSETQ. The germline V and J ends were trimmed by 0 bases and 3 bases, with 15 bases remaining between them. The length of the CDR3 is 16 residues. The CDR3 DNA is TGCGCCAGCAGCTTGGGATCAGGGGCATGGGACACTGAAGCTTTCTTT. This sequence encodes CASSLGSGAWDTEAFF.

The chain recombines TRBV27 with TRBJ2-6; TRBD2 is a possible D gene (5 bases). V was cut by 6 bases and J by 3 bases, with 6 bases left in between. The CDR3 sequence is 13 residues long. The germline gives CDR1 MNHEY, CDR2 SMNVEV (reference sequence). In DNA form, the CDR3 reads TGTGCCAGCAGGAGGGTTGGGGCCAACGTCCTGACTTTC. Amino acids: CASRRVGANVLTF.

The chain uses TRBV11-3 and TRBJ2-3; 7 nucleotides line up with TRBD1. Germline V lookup: CDR1 SGHNT, CDR2 YENEEA. The CDR3 is 13 amino acids. Unmatched junction bases numbered 3, after V lost 6 bases and J lost 3 bases. This CDR3 reads CASSAGGTDTQYF. DNA of the CDR3: TGTGCCAGCAGTGCAGGGGGAACAGATACGCAGTATTTT.

This clone was recorded only once. This chain links TRBV27 with TRBJ2-7; D is possibly TRBD1 (6 bases). The CDR3 length is 13 residues. Germline V gene lookup returns CDR1 MNHEY and CDR2 SMNVEV (reference sequence). V gave up 5 bases and J gave up 7 bases, with 15 bases separating them. CDR3 nucleotides: TGTGCCAGCAGTACCCAAACAGGGCGGGAGCAGTACTTC. This translates into CASSTQTGREQYF.

The chain carries TRBV19 and TRBJ2-2; unclear D gene. CDR3 length: 13 residues. Trimming took off 5 bases at V and 5 bases at J, with 9 bases between the two ends. Germline values: CDR1 LNHDA, CDR2 SQIVND (reference sequence). The CDR3 loop reads CASSPLGTGELFF. CDR3 DNA: TGTGCCAGTAGTCCCCTAGGTACCGGGGAGCTGTTTTTT.

The J gene is TRBJ2-1, the V gene TRBV5-4; D perhaps matches TRBD2 (5 bases). Germline V lookup: CDR1 SGHNT, CDR2 YYREEE (reference sequence). V was clipped by 0 bases and J by 3 bases, with 10 bases between them. CDR3 length: 15 amino acids. CDR3 residues: CASSLESRGYNEQFF. In DNA, the CDR3 is TGTGCCAGCAGCTTGGAGTCACGGGGCTACAATGAGCAGTTCTTC.

This chain joins TRBV24-1 and TRBJ2-2, with 8 positions matching TRBD1. Germline CDR1 is KGHDR and CDR2 is SFDVKD. Trimming took 4 bases from V and 6 from J; bases not matched to a gene: 3. CDR3 length: 14 amino acids. The CDR3 bases are TGTGCCACCAGTGACTTACAGGGGGCCGGGGAGCTGTTTTTT. Amino acids: CATSDLQGAGELFF.

The chain employs TRBV5-4 and TRBJ1-1; 12 bases line up with TRBD1. V lost 4 bases and J lost 5; bases outside the gene matches: 9. Germline CDR1 and CDR2: SGHNT and YYREEE (reference sequence). This CDR3 spans 16 amino acids. This chain's CDR3 is CASSSPGTGGGTEAFF. In DNA, the CDR3 is TGTGCCAGCAGCAGTCCCGGGACAGGGGGCGGGACTGAAGCTTTCTTT.

The sample holds one count of this clone. The V and J genes are TRBV27 and TRBJ1-1, with a weak D call TRBD1 (5 bases). This CDR3 is built from 15 residues. V shed 0 bases and J shed 5 bases, with 13 bases lying between them. Germline V CDR1 and CDR2: MNHEY, SMNVEV (reference sequence). CDR3 coding DNA: TGTGCCAGCAGTTTATCGGGGCAGCTGCGGACTGAAGCTTTCTTT. Protein: CASSLSGQLRTEAFF.

V and J are TRBV3-1 (or the pseudogene TRBV3-2) and TRBJ1-4, with 9 bases that match TRBD1. Germline trimming cut 7 bases from V and 8 bases from J; bases unmatched to any gene: 14. CDR3 length: 16 residues. CDR1 and CDR2 from the germline V gene are LGHDT and YNNKEL (reference sequence). CDR3 sequence reads: CASNRGLTRSGEKLFF. In nucleotides, the CDR3 is TGTGCCAGCAACAGGGGGCTAACTCGGAGTGGAGAAAAACTGTTTTTT.

J is TRBJ2-2 and V is TRBV6-2 or TRBV6-3, with TRBD1 identical over 9 bases. Germline lookup yields CDR1 MNHEY and CDR2 SVGEGT. Trimming cost V 6 bases and J 8 bases; bases outside gene matches: 10. This CDR3 has 15 amino acids. The CDR3 region has the DNA TGTGCCAGCAGCCGGGACAGGGTTCTCCAAGGGGAGCTGTTTTTT. It specifies CASSRDRVLQGELFF.

The V call is TRBV7-9, the J call TRBJ2-7; 8 bases map to TRBD1. The CDR3 extends over 16 amino acids. V lost 2 bases and J lost 6; bases outside the gene matches: 12. Per the germline V gene, CDR1 is SEHNR and CDR2 is FQNEAQ (reference sequence). The CDR3 reads CASSLRVGRGPLEQYF. In DNA, the CDR3 is TGTGCCAGCAGCTTAAGGGTAGGCAGGGGGCCGCTCGAGCAGTACTTC.

The chain joins TRBV5-1 to TRBJ2-5; 7 bases map to TRBD1. The V segment lost 5 bases and the J segment 4 bases; nucleotides outside the gene matches: 11. The CDR3 extends over 15 amino acids. Germline V gene lookup returns CDR1 SGHRS and CDR2 YFSETQ. CDR3 region: CASSLTGAPGETQYF. The CDR3 DNA is TGCGCCAGCAGTCTAACAGGGGCTCCTGGAGAGACCCAGTACTTC.

The V and J genes are TRBV19 and TRBJ2-3; 13 bases fit TRBD2. Germline V gene sequence: CDR1 LNHDA, CDR2 SQIVND (reference sequence). Trimming at V came to 5 bases and at J to 0 bases, leaving 8 bases not matched to a gene. The length of the CDR3 is 18 residues. The CDR3: CASSPTSGGDASTDTQYF. The CDR3 bases are TGTGCCAGTAGTCCAACTAGCGGGGGGGACGCTAGCACAGATACGCAGTATTTT.